The present T cell receptor beta chain was sequenced within a study of blood T cell repertoires in COVID-19 (dated by TCRdb to 2020 to 2022). About the study as a whole: Collaborator samples came from the United States, Italy and Spain and covered acute and convalescent phases of COVID-19. Deeply sampled blood TCRbeta repertoires from subjects exposed to, actively infected with, or recovered from COVID-19 were included in the dataset. The material from the prospective study consisted of cDNA or gDNA derived from T cells, B-cell-depleted T cells, or PBMCs. Nearly every sample came with metadata listing a de-identified subject ID, COVID-19 status, age in years and sex. Samples were obtained from the ongoing ImmuneRACE study (first 160 participants) and from over 1,000 subjects provided by 6 global collaborators. The repertoires were released in a freely available public database intended as a resource for research on the immune response to SARS-CoV-2. Where HLA class I and class II types were available, the types were taken from metadata supplied by the sample provider, not from assay-based typing.

The collaborating institutions used their own protocols to collect whole blood in K2EDTA tubes. For TCRbeta analysis, collaborators shipped samples in one of three forms: frozen whole blood, isolated PBMCs, or DNA extracted from either of those sample types. The CDR1 and CDR2 encoded by the germline V gene are SGHRS and YFSETQ. The CDR3 contains 14 residues, cysteine and phenylalanine counted. The sequence is cut down to CDR3 DNA, 42 bases in frame from base 1. Trimming at the junction amounts to 4 bases on V and 0 bases on J, and the germline ends lie 11 bases apart. TCRbeta CDR3 regions were amplified from genomic DNA using the immunoSEQ Assay, a bias-controlled multiplex PCR. The original methods were these. Nucleated cell counts per sample were estimated from amplification of reference gene primers within the assay. Sequence reads were collapsed and filtered to measure the absolute abundance of every unique TCRbeta CDR3 rearrangement. Productive Simpson clonality was computed per sample as the square root of Simpson's diversity index over productive rearrangements. TCRdb carries this immuneACCESS record with in-frame sequences only. Its versions omit some clonotypes, under half of them owing to an unresolved V gene in the studies checked, with the rest unexplained. V and J calls and clone size are those listed in that table; D and trimming were worked out from the DNA. The sample data list over 150,000 clones, and around 82% of these were observed just once. The biggest ten clones account for over 9.5% of the sample.

Regarding this clone: What antigen it recognizes has not been identified. Base quality data are lacking; no much larger clone is found one base away.

Findings and caveats that apply to the study as a whole: The quantity of clinical and demographic metadata differed by source and by participant and was supplied without curation.

The clonotype originates from a woman older than 75 with active or convalescent COVID-19. Sequenced sample: peripheral blood. Rearrangement joined TRBV5-1 to TRBJ2-7, and possibly TRBD2, on 5 matching bases. This receptor has the CDR3 CASSPDSFSYEQYF. The nucleotide sequence is given as TGCGCCAGCAGCCCGGACTCGTTCTCCTACGAGCAGTACTTC. The CDR3 plus the reference TRBV5-1 and TRBJ2-7 genes for the other parts give the full variable domain: KAGVTQTPRYLIKTRGQQVTLSCSPISGHRSVSWYQQTPGQGLQFLFEYFSETQRNKGNFPGRFSGRQFSNSRSEMNVSTLELGDSALYLCASSPDSFSYEQYFGPGTRLTVT.